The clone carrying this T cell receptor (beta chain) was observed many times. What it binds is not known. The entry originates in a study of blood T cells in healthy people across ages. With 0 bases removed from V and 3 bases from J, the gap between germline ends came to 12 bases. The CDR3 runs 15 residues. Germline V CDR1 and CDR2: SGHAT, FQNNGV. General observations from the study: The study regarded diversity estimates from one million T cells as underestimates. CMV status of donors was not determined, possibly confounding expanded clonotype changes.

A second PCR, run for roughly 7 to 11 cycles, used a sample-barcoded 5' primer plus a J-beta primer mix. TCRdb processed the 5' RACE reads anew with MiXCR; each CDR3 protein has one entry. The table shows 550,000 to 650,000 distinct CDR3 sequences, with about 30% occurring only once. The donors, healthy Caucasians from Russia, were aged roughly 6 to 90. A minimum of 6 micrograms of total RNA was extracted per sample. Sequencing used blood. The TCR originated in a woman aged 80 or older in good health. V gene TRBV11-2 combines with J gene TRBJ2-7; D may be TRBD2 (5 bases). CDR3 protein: CASSLDSSLGYEQYF. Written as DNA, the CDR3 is TGTGCCAGCAGCTTAGACTCTAGCCTCGGCTACGAGCAGTACTTC.